This entry describes one TCR beta chain. CDR3-region Arm-PCR and iRepertoire HTBI primers produced the TCR beta libraries. Study processing details: Across the samples, identification revealed some 59 TRBV and over 12 TRBJ segments. MiXCR was run by TCRdb on the multiplex PCR reads, yielding one entry per CDR3 protein. The V and J calls follow TCRdb's processing rather than the paper's. Of 600,000 to 850,000 distinct CDR3 sequences listed, about 30% are singletons. This sample is drawn from a study of regulatory T cells in long-lasting Graves disease. Study-wide background: Persistence in Graves' disease required over 5 years of antithyroid drugs plus positive TSH receptor antibodies.

Germline CDR1 and CDR2: SNHLY and FYNNEI. CDR3 length: 12 amino acids. Trimming took off 8 bases at V and 4 bases at J, with 9 bases between the two ends. Time point meaning: persistent/refractory GD, antithyroid drugs over 5 years with positive TRAb. With RNA extracted from PBMCs as input, the TCR library was made. The authors diagnosed Graves' disease using American Thyroid Association guidelines. Sequenced material: peripheral blood mononuclear cells (PBMCs), taken when the disease was refractory, from a patient treated with antithyroid drugs. The V gene is TRBV2, the J gene TRBJ2-1, with D tentatively TRBD2 (5 bases). The clonotype was recovered from a female donor with Graves disease. The CDR3 DNA reads as TGTGCCAGCGTACGGGGTTACAATGAGCAGTTCTTC. Protein: CASVRGYNEQFF.